This paragraph covers one TCR beta chain sequence. This entry comes from a study of technical replicates of blood from a few donors. The method was immunoSEQ multiplex PCR; TCRdb's version includes in-frame clones alone and lacks a portion of them. The sample has 98,000 or so clones; around 95% are singletons. Germline V gene data show CDR1 as ENHRY and CDR2 as SYGVKD. The CDR3 is made up of 16 amino acids. V lost 0 bases, J lost 2 bases, and 2 bases stayed unmatched. This receptor was obtained from a human donor in good health. V gene TRBV10-3 combines with J gene TRBJ2-3, with 10 positions matching TRBD2. The sample taken for sequencing was T cells isolated from PBMCs. The CDR3 nucleotides are TGTGCCATCAGTGAGTCACTAGCGGGAAACACAGATACGCAGTATTTT. It is translated as CAISESLAGNTDTQYF.